These 31 T cell receptor beta chains were sequenced from one sample in a study of T cells after yellow fever vaccination. TCRdb itself ran the 5' RACE reads through MiXCR, one entry per CDR3 protein. The sample carries over 250,000 distinct CDR3 sequences, around 4.9% recorded once. The material was CD4+ T cells sorted from PBMCs, obtained on the day of the yellow fever booster vaccination. These receptors were taken from a man aged 18 to 29 who received the YFV17D yellow fever vaccine.

In this sample, this clonotype turned up a few times. The chain has TRBV19 and TRBJ2-1, with D perhaps matching TRBD1 (5 bases). The CDR3 spans 14 residues. Germline-derived CDR1 and CDR2 are LNHDA and SQIVND (reference sequence). V dropped 9 bases and J dropped 0 bases, with 12 bases sitting between them. The CDR3 sequence: CASQRQSSYNEQFF. The CDR3 DNA is TGTGCCAGCCAGAGACAGAGCTCCTACAATGAGCAGTTCTTC.

The genes are TRBV29-1 and TRBJ2-2, with 8 nucleotides matching TRBD1. The CDR3 spans 13 residues. Germline V lookup: CDR1 SQVTM, CDR2 ANQGSEA. V lost 5 bases and J lost 5; bases outside the gene matches: 4. CDR3 nucleotide sequence: TGCAGCGTTCGGACAGGGTATACCGGGGAGCTGTTTTTT. Translated: CSVRTGYTGELFF.

This clonotype was counted ten times or more. The genes are TRBV6-5 and TRBJ2-3; no reliable D call. The germline V and J ends were trimmed by 2 bases and 5 bases, with 11 bases remaining between them. Germline V CDR1 and CDR2: MNHEY, SVGAGI. The CDR3 covers 14 residues. The CDR3 bases are TGTGCCAGCAGTTACGTGGACGGCAGAGATACGCAGTATTTT. It yields the protein CASSYVDGRDTQYF.

Worth noting for this clonotype: Compared with germline, one end of the junction differs, possibly owing to a read error. This rearrangement joins TRBV4-3 to TRBJ2-7, with TRBD2 as a possible D gene (5 bases). Germline loops: CDR1 LGHNA, CDR2 YSLEER. The CDR3 contains 18 residues. The CDR3 loop reads CASSQRSPSRANTYEQCF. The CDR3 bases are TGCGCCAGCAGCCAAAGGTCCCCCTCGCGGGCAAATACCTACGAGCAGTGCTTC.

There are a few counts of this clonotype. The V and J genes are TRBV5-6 and TRBJ1-5; tentative D call: TRBD1 (5 bases). Germline V CDR1 and CDR2: SGHDT, YYEEEE. The CDR3 runs 13 residues. The germline V and J ends were trimmed by 4 bases and 5 bases, with 10 bases remaining between them. For the CDR3, the DNA is TGTGCCAGCAGCGAGGGGTTAGATCAGCCCCAGCATTTT. Its protein product is CASSEGLDQPQHF.

The chain couples TRBV28 to TRBJ2-7, with no clear D. The CDR3 covers 14 residues. CDR1 is MDHEN and CDR2 is SYDVKM in the germline V gene. Trimming shortened V by 4 bases and J by 4 bases, and 14 bases separated the two germline ends. CDR3 DNA: TGTGCCAGCAGTTCCAAAGGGCGGAATTACGAGCAGTACGTC. Translation gives CASSSKGRNYEQYV.

This clonotype was observed a few times. The V and J genes are TRBV5-1 and TRBJ2-5; 8 bases fit TRBD1. Germline values: CDR1 SGHRS, CDR2 YFSETQ. The CDR3 covers 15 residues. Trimming cost V 0 bases and J 5 bases; bases outside gene matches: 6. The CDR3 protein is CASSLGRGHQETQYF. CDR3 nucleotide sequence: TGCGCCAGCAGCTTGGGCAGGGGGCATCAGGAGACCCAGTACTTC.

The table lists this clonotype with a few counts. The chain joins TRBV5-1 to TRBJ2-5, with 9 bases identical to TRBD1. Germline V gene data show CDR1 as SGHRS and CDR2 as YFSETQ. The CDR3 covers 15 residues. Unmatched junction bases numbered 6, after V lost 2 bases and J lost 4 bases. CDR3 region: CASSFYGGQGETQYF. For the CDR3, the DNA is TGCGCCAGCAGCTTCTACGGGGGACAGGGAGAGACCCAGTACTTC.

This clonotype was observed a handful of times. DNA of the CDR3: TGTGCCAGCGTGATCAATAGCAATCAGCCCCAGCATTTT. Encoded protein: CASVINSNQPQHF. J is TRBJ1-5 and V is TRBV28; no clear D. V shed 8 bases and J shed 0 bases, with 8 bases lying between them. Germline V gene data show CDR1 as MDHEN and CDR2 as SYDVKM. There are 13 residues in the CDR3.

The table lists this clonotype with a few counts. The chain uses TRBV7-3 and TRBJ2-3, with a weak D call TRBD2 (6 bases). Per the germline V gene, CDR1 is SGHTA and CDR2 is FQGTGA. V dropped 3 bases and J dropped 5 bases, with 12 bases sitting between them. This CDR3 has 14 residues. The CDR3 region has the DNA TGTGCCAGCAGCTTTGGACCAGCGGGAGATACGCAGTATTTT. Its protein product is CASSFGPAGDTQYF.

The rearrangement joins TRBV4-3 to TRBJ2-7; D assignment may be TRBD1 or TRBD2 (5 bases each). CDR3 length: 16 residues. Trimming shortened V by 1 base and J by 4 bases, and 17 bases separated the two germline ends. From germline, CDR1 is LGHNA and CDR2 YSLEER. The CDR3 protein is CASSQVTGTQMYEQYF. Written as DNA, the CDR3 is TGCGCCAGCAGCCAAGTCACCGGGACCCAAATGTACGAGCAGTACTTC.

This clonotype has more than one count but fewer than ten. V usage is TRBV19 and J usage is TRBJ1-5; 7 bases line up with TRBD1. V lost 6 bases and J lost 4; bases outside the gene matches: 6. The germline gives CDR1 LNHDA, CDR2 SQIVND (reference sequence). CDR3 length: 14 amino acids. The DNA of the CDR3 is TGTGCCAGTAGCCCGACAGGGATGAATCAGCCCCAGCATTTT. This encodes CASSPTGMNQPQHF.

The chain couples TRBV7-2 to TRBJ2-6; D not certain. The CDR3 loop spans 16 amino acids. The germline V and J ends were trimmed by 1 base and 0 bases, with 7 bases remaining between them. Germline values: CDR1 SGHTA, CDR2 FQGNSA. The CDR3 DNA is TGTGCCAGCAGCTTAGGCATCCACTCTGGGGCCAACGTCCTGACTTTC. Translation gives CASSLGIHSGANVLTF.

Many counts were recorded for this clonotype. The V and J genes are TRBV29-1 and TRBJ1-1; D is possibly TRBD1 (5 bases). CDR1 SQVTM and CDR2 ANQGSEA come from the germline V gene. This CDR3 spans 13 amino acids. The ends were cut back, 4 bases at V and 2 bases at J, with 11 bases in the middle. The CDR3 region is CSVGRGYNTEAFF. The DNA for the CDR3 is TGCAGCGTTGGGCGGGGGTATAACACTGAAGCTTTCTTT.

This clonotype was recorded at least ten times. This chain uses TRBV6-2 or TRBV6-3 with TRBJ1-1; no definite D call. The CDR3 is made up of 12 amino acids. From germline, CDR1 is MNHEY and CDR2 SVGEGT. With 6 bases removed from V and 12 bases from J, the gap between germline ends came to 17 bases. CDR3 protein: CASSPALRTTFF. CDR3 DNA: TGTGCCAGCAGCCCCGCTCTACGAACGACTTTCTTT.

The sample holds many counts of this clonotype. The rearrangement uses TRBV27 and TRBJ1-2; the D gene is possibly TRBD1 (5 bases). CDR3 length: 14 residues. Trimming pared 0 bases from V and 4 bases from J, leaving 9 bases between. Germline CDR1 MNHEY, CDR2 SMNVEV (reference sequence). In DNA, the CDR3 is TGTGCCAGCAGTTTATCGGGGGAAAGCTATGGCTACACCTTC. Translation: CASSLSGESYGYTF.

This chain uses TRBV7-2 with TRBJ2-5, with 9 positions matching TRBD1. This CDR3 region has 16 residues. Trimming at V came to 3 bases and at J to 3 bases, leaving 8 bases not matched to a gene. Germline CDR1 SGHTA, CDR2 FQGNSA. The CDR3 sequence: CASSFGGTGTEETQYF. The CDR3 region has the DNA TGTGCCAGCAGCTTTGGTGGGACAGGGACCGAAGAGACCCAGTACTTC.

This clonotype came up many times. V is TRBV24-1 and J is TRBJ2-5; 13 bases map to TRBD2. Germline lookup yields CDR1 KGHDR and CDR2 SFDVKD. The CDR3 runs to 16 residues. V lost 4 bases to trimming and J lost 3 bases; unmatched junction nucleotides: 4. CDR3 sequence: CATSDPGTSGEETQYF. For the CDR3, the DNA is TGTGCCACCAGTGACCCCGGGACTAGCGGGGAAGAGACCCAGTACTTC.

The chain carries TRBV6-6 and TRBJ2-7; D might be TRBD1 (5 bases). The CDR3 extends over 15 amino acids. The V and J ends lost 8 bases and 4 bases respectively, with 21 bases between them. CDR1 and CDR2 from the germline V gene are MNHNY and SVGAGI (reference sequence). The CDR3 sequence: CASLGLWENRYEQYF. The DNA of the CDR3 is TGTGCCAGCCTGGGGCTCTGGGAAAATAGGTACGAGCAGTACTTC.

This clonotype has ten or more counts. The junction and the germline gene differ at one end; a read error may be behind it. The chain is built from TRBV18 and TRBJ2-1; D might be TRBD2 (5 bases). The CDR3 has 16 amino acids. In germline, CDR1 is KGHSH, CDR2 LQKENI. CDR3 in amino acids: CASAPWLADPNNEQFF. The CDR3 bases are TGTGCCAGCGCACCTTGGCTAGCTGACCCAAACAATGAGCAGTTCTTC.

This clonotype was observed a few times. The CDR3 loop reads CASSKSMVGQPQHF. The CDR3 region has the DNA TGTGCCAGCAGTAAATCCATGGTTGGTCAGCCCCAGCATTTT. The genes are TRBV6-5 and TRBJ1-5; no definite D call. V gave up 5 bases and J gave up 6 bases, with 14 bases separating them. The CDR3 has 14 amino acids. The germline V gene has CDR1 MNHEY and CDR2 SVGAGI.

This clonotype came up many times. J is TRBJ2-3 and V is TRBV2; D might be TRBD2 (7 bases). This CDR3 spans 16 amino acids. Per the germline V gene, CDR1 is SNHLY and CDR2 is FYNNEI. With 7 bases removed from V and 2 bases from J, the gap between germline ends came to 19 bases. The CDR3 loop is CASTLGGLADTDTQYF. Written as DNA, the CDR3 is TGTGCCAGCACCCTAGGGGGGCTAGCGGACACAGATACGCAGTATTTT. Full variable domain (missing parts from reference TRBV2 and TRBJ2-3): EPEVTQTPSHQVTQMGQEVILRCVPISNHLYFYWYRQILGQKVEFLVSFYNNEISEKSEIFDDQFSVERPDGSNFTLKIRSTKLEDSAMYFCASTLGGLADTDTQYFGPGTRLTVL.

This clonotype has more than one count but fewer than ten. The genes are TRBV5-1 and TRBJ2-7; 9 bases match TRBD2. CDR3 size: 16 residues. The V segment lost 7 bases and the J segment 0 bases; nucleotides outside the gene matches: 11. In germline, CDR1 is SGHRS, CDR2 YFSETQ. The CDR3 loop reads CASGALAGLSSYEQYF. CDR3 sequence (DNA): TGCGCCAGCGGGGCACTAGCGGGCTTGAGCTCCTACGAGCAGTACTTC.

This clonotype was seen more than once but under ten times. The chain uses TRBV29-1 and TRBJ2-7; a weak D match, TRBD1 (6 bases). Trimming took 4 bases from V and 0 from J, leaving 16 bases between them. Germline V lookup: CDR1 SQVTM, CDR2 ANQGSEA. This CDR3 is built from 15 residues. The CDR3 DNA reads TGCAGCGTTGGGGGGTTGGCAGGGGACTCCTACGAGCAGTACGTC. This codes for CSVGGLAGDSYEQYV.

This chain connects TRBV4-3 to TRBJ2-3, with D perhaps matching TRBD1 (5 bases). The CDR3 has 14 amino acids. The V and J ends lost 5 bases and 2 bases respectively, with 11 bases between them. Germline V gives CDR1 LGHNA, CDR2 YSLEER. This CDR3 reads CASSVDRYTDTQYF. CDR3 coding DNA: TGCGCCAGCAGCGTCGACAGATACACAGATACGCAGTATTTT.

The J gene is TRBJ2-3, the V gene TRBV5-1; D is perhaps TRBD1 or TRBD2 (5 bases each). V dropped 4 bases and J dropped 0 bases, with 18 bases sitting between them. CDR1 and CDR2 (germline): SGHRS, YFSETQ. The length of the CDR3 is 17 residues. The CDR3 region has the DNA TGCGCCAGCAGCCCCGGACCGTGGGGGACCAGCACAGATACGCAGTATTTT. This translates into CASSPGPWGTSTDTQYF.

A few counts support this clonotype. The chain has TRBV4-2 and TRBJ2-1, with D possibly matching TRBD2 (6 bases). Between the trimmed V and J ends, which lost 1 base and 3 bases, there was a span of 16 bases. Germline V CDR1 and CDR2: LGHNA, YNFKEQ. There are 17 residues in the CDR3. The CDR3 coding sequence is TGTGCCAGCAGCCAAGTCCCCGCGGGGACCGTCTACAATGAGCAGTTCTTC. This encodes CASSQVPAGTVYNEQFF.

The table lists this clonotype with many counts. The gene calls are TRBV20-1 and TRBJ2-3; 12 bases fit TRBD1. Germline V gives CDR1 DFQATT, CDR2 SNEGSKA (reference sequence). The CDR3 sequence is 17 residues long. V trimming: 6 bases; J trimming: 0 bases; junction bases outside the gene matches: 10. The CDR3 DNA reads TGCAGTGCCGCGGGACAGGGGGCCGTCCCTAGCACAGATACGCAGTATTTT. This gives the protein CSAAGQGAVPSTDTQYF.

The genes are TRBV9 and TRBJ1-2, with D perhaps TRBD1 (6 bases). V lost 3 bases, J lost 0 bases, and 15 bases lay in between. The CDR3 is 16 amino acids. Germline loops: CDR1 SGDLS, CDR2 YYNGEE. The CDR3 spells CASSEGTGYANYGYTF. CDR3 bases: TGTGCCAGCAGCGAGGGAACAGGGTATGCTAACTATGGCTACACCTTC. The variable domain in full, completed from reference TRBV9 and TRBJ1-2, reads DSGVTQTPKHLITATGQRVTLRCSPRSGDLSVYWYQQSLDQGLQFLIQYYNGEERAKGNILERFSAQQFPDLHSELNLSSLELGDSALYFCASSEGTGYANYGYTFGSGTRLTVV.

This clonotype was counted a few times. The V gene is TRBV19, the J gene TRBJ1-5; D unresolved. This CDR3 is 16 amino acids long. Germline CDR1 LNHDA, CDR2 SQIVND (reference sequence). With 7 bases removed from V and 1 base from J, the gap between germline ends came to 17 bases. The CDR3 DNA reads as TGTGCCAGTACCCCCGACCCAGGTAGGAGCAATCAGCCCCAGCATTTT. Amino acid sequence: CASTPDPGRSNQPQHF.

This clonotype was seen repeatedly, ten times or more. The chain links TRBV7-9 to TRBJ1-1, with 7 bases fitting TRBD1. The CDR3 contains 14 residues. The V gene end was trimmed by 7 bases and the J gene end by 4 bases; junction bases not matched to a gene: 9. CDR1 is SEHNR and CDR2 is FQNEAQ in the germline V gene (reference sequence). The CDR3 loop is CASTWAGTVTEAFF. DNA for the CDR3: TGTGCCAGCACCTGGGCCGGGACAGTCACTGAAGCTTTCTTT.